The 9 T cell receptor beta chains below were found in one sample sequenced in a study of spatial heterogeneity in lung cancer. Notes on the study in general: Tracking of tumor mutation counts was seen in expanded intratumoral alpha and beta TCR counts.

Each CDR3 protein is one row after TCRdb ran MiXCR on the 5' RACE reads. The data show around 20,000 distinct CDR3 sequences, roughly 7.5% seen once. The time point was: sample taken at primary tumor resection. No cognate antigen is known for these TCRs. Sample: lung tumor tissue, taken at surgery. Every receptor here comes from a male donor with early-stage non-small cell lung cancer.

This clonotype appeared many times. The V call is TRBV20-1, the J call TRBJ1-5, with 10 bases aligning to TRBD1. Trimming at V came to 1 base and at J to 7 bases, leaving 10 bases not matched to a gene. This CDR3 is 16 amino acids long. Germline CDR1 DFQATT, CDR2 SNEGSKA (reference sequence). The DNA for the CDR3 is TGCAGTGCTAGAGCGGGACAGGGGCTGTGGGACCAGCCCCAGCATTTT. It translates to CSARAGQGLWDQPQHF.

This clonotype came up a few times. V usage is TRBV7-2 and J usage is TRBJ2-2; no reliable D call. Germline assignment: CDR1 SGHTA and CDR2 FQGNSA. V was trimmed by 2 bases and J by 7 bases, leaving 8 bases between them. The CDR3 runs to 13 residues. The CDR3 spells CASSLRRYGELFF. The CDR3 DNA sequence: TGTGCCAGCAGCTTAAGGCGGTACGGGGAGCTGTTTTTT.

The V and J genes are TRBV10-1 and TRBJ1-1; 7 nucleotides line up with TRBD1. CDR1 is WNHNN and CDR2 is SYGVQD in the germline V gene (reference sequence). Unmatched junction bases numbered 5, after V lost 0 bases and J lost 4 bases. This CDR3 has 15 amino acids. The CDR3 DNA follows: TGCGCCAGCAGTGAGTCAGGGGGCGCAGGCACTGAAGCTTTCTTT. Protein sequence: CASSESGGAGTEAFF.

V is TRBV4-1 and J is TRBJ1-1, with 9 bases matching TRBD1. V gave up 4 bases and J gave up 1 base; unmatched junction bases: 7. CDR3 length: 16 amino acids. Germline CDR1 MGHRA, CDR2 YSYEKL. Here the CDR3 reads CASSLEGQGANTEAFF. CDR3 in DNA: TGCGCCAGCAGCCTAGAGGGACAGGGAGCGAACACTGAAGCTTTCTTT.

This clonotype is medium-sized by share. The genes are TRBV27 and TRBJ2-7; a weak D match, TRBD1 (5 bases). Germline loops: CDR1 MNHEY, CDR2 SMNVEV (reference sequence). The CDR3 has 14 amino acids. V was trimmed by 3 bases and J by 4 bases, leaving 13 bases between them. CDR3 protein: CASSFSQGGYEQYF. The CDR3, as DNA: TGTGCCAGCAGTTTTAGCCAGGGTGGGTACGAGCAGTACTTC.

This clonotype has at least ten counts. Possible read error: a much larger clone is one base away. The chain uses TRBV28 and TRBJ1-6; D is ambiguous. The germline V gene encodes CDR1 MDHEN and CDR2 SYDVKM. The CDR3 spans 12 residues. The CDR3 reads CASMPKNSPLNF. The CDR3 DNA reads as TGTGCCAGCATGCCCAAGAATTCACCCCTCAACTTT.

This clonotype was counted ten times or more. This sequence joins TRBV20-1 and TRBJ2-1, with 8 positions matching TRBD1. Losses at the gene ends were 3 bases for V and 2 bases for J; bases not matched to a gene: 3. In germline, CDR1 is DFQATT, CDR2 SNEGSKA (reference sequence). The CDR3 has 14 residues. The CDR3 DNA reads TGCAGTGCTAGCGGGACAGGTGCCTACAATGAGCAGTTCTTC. This gives the protein CSASGTGAYNEQFF.

This clonotype was counted many times. The rearrangement uses TRBV12-3 or TRBV12-4 and TRBJ1-2, with D unclear. The V end was cut by 6 bases, the J end by 0 bases, with 5 bases between. The CDR3 is 12 amino acids. CDR3 region: CASRAANYGYTF. The DNA for the CDR3 is TGTGCCAGCAGGGCTGCTAACTATGGCTACACCTTC.

This clonotype was recorded at least ten times. The V and J genes are TRBV6-1 and TRBJ2-1; D gene uncertain. This CDR3 contains 16 residues. Germline assignment: CDR1 MNHNS and CDR2 SASEGT. Trimming took off 1 base at V and 0 bases at J, with 10 bases between the two ends. CDR3 nucleotides: TGTGCCAGCAGTGAAGGGGTAGGGCTCTCCTACAATGAGCAGTTCTTC. It encodes CASSEGVGLSYNEQFF.